This T cell receptor (beta chain) originates from a study of shared clonotypes between healthy human individuals. The assay was immunoSEQ multiplex PCR, and TCRdb's table has in-frame clones only and misses some. The sample contains almost 750,000 clones, over 60% of which appear only once. With 0 bases clipped from V and 2 bases from J, the junction kept 6 bases outside the gene matches. Looked up from germline, CDR1 is SGHNT and CDR2 is YYREEE (reference sequence). CDR3 length: 17 residues. This receptor was identified in a woman younger than 45 in good health. Sequenced sample: memory CD4+ T cells sorted from blood. Described subset: CD45RA-negative fraction. V and J are TRBV5-4 and TRBJ2-7; 12 positions agree with TRBD2. The CDR3 DNA is TGTGCCAGCAGCTTGGGAGGACTAGCGGGAAAGGCCTACGAGCAGTACTTC. Amino acids: CASSLGGLAGKAYEQYF.